This entry lists 14 T cell receptor beta chains sequenced from one sample in a study of monozygotic twins with inflammatory bowel disease. TCRdb reprocessed the 5' RACE reads and reports one entry per CDR3 protein, with no DNA. The sample totals 350,000 to 500,000 distinct CDR3 sequences. The source material was blood. Receptors were obtained from a human donor with ulcerative colitis or Crohn's disease, or a healthy co-twin of an affected twin (not recorded which).

J is TRBJ2-1 and V is TRBV15; TCRdb returns TRBD1, unconfirmable since there is no DNA. CDR3 length: 15 amino acids. CDR1 and CDR2 (germline): LNHNV, YYDKDF (reference sequence). This CDR3 reads CATSTLGAGLGEQFF.

The chain carries TRBV7-2 and TRBJ2-1; the D call from TCRdb, TRBD1, cannot be confirmed without DNA. Germline V gene lookup returns CDR1 SGHTA and CDR2 FQGNSA. CDR3 length equals 12 residues. The CDR3 spells CASSFGIGEQFF.

The rearrangement links TRBV4-2 to TRBJ1-1; TCRdb returns TRBD1, unconfirmable since there is no DNA. Germline CDR1 and CDR2: LGHNA and YNFKEQ. The CDR3 contains 15 residues. The CDR3 is CASSQEGQMNTEAFF.

The chain has TRBV6-1 and TRBJ2-7. The CDR3 covers 12 residues. Germline CDR1 MNHNS, CDR2 SASEGT. The CDR3 here is CASKRNSYEQYF.

The V and J genes are TRBV6-2 or TRBV6-3 and TRBJ2-1. Germline loops: CDR1 MNHEY, CDR2 SVGEGT. This CDR3 spans 14 amino acids. CDR3 residues: CASSYGRGRGEQFF.

The chain has TRBV5-1 and TRBJ2-7; the D call of TRBD1 rests on TCRdb alone, since no DNA is present to check it. Per the germline V gene, CDR1 is SGHRS and CDR2 is YFSETQ. There are 14 residues in the CDR3. The CDR3 protein is CASSSGGGSYEQYF.

This chain connects TRBV6-5 to TRBJ2-4; TCRdb designates TRBD2, a call that cannot be tested without DNA. This CDR3 has 16 amino acids. Germline assignment: CDR1 MNHEY and CDR2 SVGAGI. The CDR3 region is CASSYSGLAGEDIQYF.

CDR3 in amino acids: CASSFRTGRLDTIYF. The J gene is TRBJ1-3, the V gene TRBV5-6; TCRdb's assignment of TRBD1 cannot be checked, as there is no DNA. CDR1 SGHDT and CDR2 YYEEEE come from the germline V gene. The CDR3 totals 15 residues.

The chain combines TRBV15 with TRBJ2-2; TCRdb designates TRBD1, a call that cannot be tested without DNA. This CDR3 has 13 residues. CDR1 LNHNV and CDR2 YYDKDF come from the germline V gene (reference sequence). The CDR3 loop reads CATSRSRGGELFF.

The chain couples TRBV2 to TRBJ2-1. The V gene's germline CDR1 is SNHLY and CDR2 FYNNEI. This CDR3 spans 15 amino acids. This chain's CDR3 is CASSGVGQELNEQFF. Variable domain in full (rest from reference TRBV2 and TRBJ2-1): EPEVTQTPSHQVTQMGQEVILRCVPISNHLYFYWYRQILGQKVEFLVSFYNNEISEKSEIFDDQFSVERPDGSNFTLKIRSTKLEDSAMYFCASSGVGQELNEQFFGPGTRLTVL.

This sequence joins TRBV5-1 and TRBJ2-3; TCRdb lists TRBD2, though no DNA is available to test this call. This CDR3 is built from 15 residues. The germline CDR1 and CDR2 sequences are SGHRS and YFSETQ. CDR3 region: CASSDGRGDHDTQYF.

This chain uses TRBV6-1 with TRBJ2-1; TCRdb designates TRBD2, a call that cannot be tested without DNA. From germline, CDR1 is MNHNS and CDR2 SASEGT. The CDR3 runs to 16 residues. CDR3 protein: CASSPWEGGFNNEQFF.

The chain links TRBV12-5 to TRBJ2-7. Germline-derived CDR1 and CDR2 are LGHNT and FRNRAP. There are 13 residues in the CDR3. The CDR3 loop reads CASANPNQYEQYF. Based on the CDR3 plus reference TRBV12-5 and TRBJ2-7, the full variable domain is DARVTQTPRHKVTEMGQEVTMRCQPILGHNTVFWYRQTMMQGLELLAYFRNRAPLDDSGMPKDRFSAEMPDATLATLKIQPSEPRDSAVYFCASANPNQYEQYFGPGTRLTVT.

The chain is built from TRBV2 and TRBJ2-3; TCRdb proposes TRBD2, but this gene call is untestable without DNA. Germline loops: CDR1 SNHLY, CDR2 FYNNEI. This CDR3 region has 16 residues. CDR3 loop: CASSEASGGDTDTQYF.